The rows below give T cell receptor beta chains drawn from one sample of a study of OX40 agonist ivuxolimab in advanced cancers. Here immunoSEQ multiplex PCR was the method, and the copy in TCRdb shows in-frame clones only, minus some. The sample consists of some 70,000 clones, less than 90% of them appearing once. The material sequenced was CD4+ or CD8+ T cells sorted from blood, taken in a trial of the OX40 agonist ivuxolimab. Receptors originate from an adult with an advanced solid tumor such as melanoma, head and neck, liver or kidney cancer. CDR3s include the opening cysteine and the closing phenylalanine or tryptophan. Each record gives: V gene, clone size, D gene, J gene, CDR3 length, CDR3 protein, CDR3 DNA. D genes are given only for firm matches. Expanded clones are given a class, and other clones once, few, many or no size at all.

TRBV6-1,-,-,TRBJ1-5,16,CASSEGGGPGNQPQHF,TGTGCCAGCAGTGAAGGTGGGGGTCCAGGCAATCAGCCCCAGCATTTT
TRBV18,few,TRBD1,TRBJ1-1,15,CASSPGQGANTEAFF,TGTGCCAGCTCACCGGGGCAGGGGGCGAACACTGAAGCTTTCTTT
TRBV28,once,TRBD2,TRBJ2-1,17,CASSSPGFGRSYNEQFF,TGTGCCAGCAGTTCTCCGGGTTTCGGGAGGTCCTACAATGAGCAGTTCTTC
TRBV2,-,TRBD1,TRBJ1-2,14,CARQTGTDFYGYTF,TGTGCCAGACAGACCGGGACAGACTTCTATGGCTACACCTTC
TRBV4-2,-,-,TRBJ2-4,14,CASSHVYLPGIQYF,TGTGCCAGCAGCCATGTTTACCTCCCTGGAATTCAGTACTTC
TRBV29-1,-,TRBD1,TRBJ1-1,15,CSVYRSGTGSTEAFF,TGCAGCGTTTATCGCTCCGGGACAGGGTCCACTGAAGCTTTCTTT
TRBV7-2,-,-,TRBJ2-7,16,CASSFLARDIFYEQYF,TGTGCCAGCAGCTTCCTCGCTCGGGACATCTTCTACGAGCAGTACTTC
TRBV4-1,-,-,TRBJ1-6,15,CASSQLRDGNSPLHF,TGCGCCAGCAGCCAACTGCGGGACGGGAATTCACCCCTCCACTTT
TRBV29-1,-,-,TRBJ2-3,14,CSVHGQTATDTQYF,TGCAGCGTACACGGACAGACGGCTACAGATACGCAGTATTTT
TRBV7-2,-,-,TRBJ1-2,13,CASSLGPNYGYTF,TGTGCCAGCAGCCTCGGACCAAACTATGGCTACACCTTC
TRBV5-1,once,TRBD1,TRBJ1-1,15,CASSFRTGGISEAFF,TGCGCCAGCAGCTTTCGGACAGGGGGAATATCTGAAGCTTTCTTT
TRBV21-1,few,-,TRBJ2-2,17,CASKGTSGRTGTGELFF,TGTGCCAGCAAAGGGACTAGCGGGAGAACAGGGACCGGGGAGCTGTTTTTT
TRBV29-1,once,-,TRBJ2-7,13,CSVSQGRNYEQYF,TGCAGCGTTTCCCAAGGCCGCAACTACGAGCAGTACTTC
TRBV5-3,-,-,TRBJ1-1,15,CARSLFGGLWTEAFF,TGTGCCAGAAGCTTGTTTGGGGGGCTGTGGACTGAAGCTTTCTTT
TRBV7-2,-,-,TRBJ2-1,11,CASSDYNEQFF,TGTGCCAGCAGCGACTACAATGAGCAGTTCTTC
TRBV27,-,-,TRBJ2-1,18,CASTEGGGPPRSYNEQFF,TGTGCCAGCACAGAGGGAGGGGGCCCGCCTCGCTCCTACAATGAGCAGTTCTTC
TRBV6-4,-,TRBD2,TRBJ2-1,16,CASSEHPGLAGAEQFF,TGTGCCAGCAGTGAGCATCCGGGACTAGCGGGAGCTGAGCAGTTCTTC
TRBV7-9,-,TRBD1,TRBJ2-5,15,CASSLGDSQGETQYF,TGTGCCAGCAGCTTAGGGGACAGTCAGGGAGAGACCCAGTACTTC
TRBV7-2,-,TRBD1,TRBJ2-5,14,CASSFGTEQETQYF,TGTGCCAGCAGCTTTGGGACAGAGCAAGAGACCCAGTACTTC
TRBV7-9,-,TRBD2,TRBJ2-5,17,CASSPRWGGRPQETQYF,TGTGCCAGCAGCCCTCGGTGGGGAGGGCGCCCCCAAGAGACCCAGTACTTC
TRBV7-9,-,TRBD2,TRBJ2-1,15,CASSGLAGAYNEQFF,TGTGCCAGCAGCGGACTAGCGGGAGCCTACAATGAGCAGTTCTTC
TRBV5-6,-,-,TRBJ2-1,15,CASRVAGTHYNEQFF,TGTGCCAGCAGAGTGGCCGGGACTCACTACAATGAGCAGTTCTTC
TRBV11-2,-,TRBD2,TRBJ2-5,16,CASSLSGLAGRETQYF,TGTGCCAGCAGCTTGTCCGGACTAGCGGGCCGGGAGACCCAGTACTTC
TRBV7-7,-,TRBD1,TRBJ2-1,16,CASSLDGPGQYNEQFF,TGTGCCAGCAGCTTAGATGGCCCGGGACAGTACAATGAGCAGTTCTTC
TRBV15,-,-,TRBJ2-5,16,CATSRLRGTAKETQYF,TGTGCCACCAGCAGGTTACGAGGGACTGCGAAAGAGACCCAGTACTTC
TRBV4-3,-,TRBD1,TRBJ2-2,16,CASSRGQGANTGELFF,TGCGCCAGCAGCCGAGGACAGGGGGCGAACACCGGGGAGCTGTTTTTT
TRBV7-3,-,-,TRBJ2-2,13,CASSAMNTGELFF,TGTGCCAGCAGCGCTATGAACACCGGGGAGCTGTTTTTT
TRBV18,-,-,TRBJ1-5,13,CASSPSGGQPQHF,TGTGCCAGCTCACCATCCGGTGGACAGCCCCAGCATTTT
TRBV19,once,-,TRBJ2-1,14,CASSRGWGGNEQFF,TGTGCCAGTAGTCGGGGGTGGGGCGGCAATGAGCAGTTCTTC
TRBV6-5,-,TRBD1,TRBJ1-2,15,CASSYQTGTNYGYTF,TGTGCCAGCAGTTACCAGACAGGGACCAACTATGGCTACACCTTC
TRBV4-3,-,-,TRBJ2-2,16,CASSQVPAGNTGELFF,TGCGCCAGCAGCCAAGTCCCCGCGGGGAACACCGGGGAGCTGTTTTTT
TRBV5-1,once,-,TRBJ1-4,17,CASSLGLGPPTNEKLFF,TGCGCCAGCAGCTTGGGGCTGGGGCCCCCAACTAATGAAAAACTGTTTTTT
TRBV7-2,-,-,TRBJ2-7,15,CASSPHRARAHEQYF,TGTGCCAGCAGCCCTCACCGGGCTAGGGCCCACGAGCAGTACTTC
TRBV7-2,-,TRBD2,TRBJ2-2,17,CASSLDSGRASTGELFF,TGTGCCAGCAGCTTAGATAGCGGGAGGGCCAGCACCGGGGAGCTGTTTTTT
TRBV5-6,-,-,TRBJ1-2,12,CASSLGRGGYTF,TGTGCCAGCAGCCTCGGCCGGGGCGGCTACACCTTC
TRBV4-3,few,TRBD1,TRBJ2-1,15,CASSPRDSSYNEQFF,TGCGCCAGCAGCCCCAGGGACAGCTCCTACAATGAGCAGTTCTTC
TRBV11-1,-,TRBD1,TRBJ1-6,15,CASSLLWDRASPLHF,TGTGCCAGCAGCTTATTGTGGGACAGGGCGTCACCCCTCCACTTT
TRBV28,-,-,TRBJ2-3,15,CASSLGPHGTDTQYF,TGTGCCAGCAGTTTGGGACCCCACGGAACAGATACGCAGTATTTT
TRBV5-1,-,-,TRBJ1-1,15,CASSLAGGRGTEAFF,TGCGCCAGCAGCTTGGCTGGGGGACGGGGCACTGAAGCTTTCTTT
TRBV5-1,-,TRBD2,TRBJ2-3,13,CASSLLVAGERAF,TGCGCCAGCAGCTTGCTGGTAGCGGGGGAACGGGCTTTT
TRBV27,-,-,TRBJ1-5,12,CASSFRGQPQHF,TGTGCCAGCAGTTTCCGCGGTCAGCCCCAGCATTTT
TRBV5-8,once,-,TRBJ1-1,16,CASSLAGGQLNTEAFF,TGTGCCAGCAGCTTGGCGGGAGGACAGTTGAACACTGAAGCTTTCTTT
TRBV19,-,-,TRBJ2-7,13,CASSPGTDYEQYF,TGTGCCAGTAGTCCCGGGACGGACTACGAGCAGTACTTC
TRBV18,-,-,TRBJ1-1,13,CASSPQGRTEAFF,TGTGCCAGCTCACCACAGGGTCGCACTGAAGCTTTCTTT
TRBV5-1,-,TRBD1,TRBJ1-1,15,CASSLRTGGNTEAFF,TGCGCCAGCAGCTTAAGGACAGGAGGAAACACTGAAGCTTTCTTT
TRBV4-3,-,TRBD2,TRBJ2-7,17,CASSQDTVAGGSYEQYF,TGCGCCAGCAGCCAAGATACCGTAGCGGGAGGGTCCTACGAGCAGTACTTC
TRBV10-3,-,TRBD2,TRBJ2-3,16,CAISERGLAGLDTQYF,TGTGCCATCAGTGAAAGGGGACTAGCGGGTTTAGATACGCAGTATTTT
TRBV28,few,-,TRBJ1-5,15,CASSLEPVSNQPQHF,TGTGCCAGCAGTTTAGAGCCAGTAAGCAATCAGCCCCAGCATTTT